A selection of T cell receptor beta chains follows, all from one sample in a study of control samples from healthy donors and cancer patients. Produced via immunoSEQ multiplex PCR; TCRdb's table is partial and in-frame only. Of some 51,000 clones in the sample, roughly 90% are singletons; the top ten hold approximately 4%. Source material: blood. The receptor source for this set is a middle-aged man in good health. Each CDR3 is given with its conserved first and last residue. D genes are given only for firm matches. For some rows the clone size is stated as once, few or many, or as a class when expanded; others skip it.

v_call,clone_size,j_call,d_call,cdr3_aa,cdr3_nt
TRBV6-5,NA,TRBJ1-4,NA,CASSYSPGEKLFF,TGTGCCAGCAGTTACTCGCCAGGGGAAAAACTGTTTTTT
TRBV3-1/TRBV3-2,NA,TRBJ2-7,NA,CASSFPWSEQYF,TGTGCCAGCAGCTTCCCCTGGTCCGAGCAGTACTTC
TRBV6-1,NA,TRBJ2-3,TRBD2,CASSVAGGTDTQYF,TGTGCCAGCAGTGTAGCGGGGGGCACAGATACGCAGTATTTT
TRBV28,once,TRBJ2-7,NA,CASSLEGGAGEQYF,TGTGCCAGCAGTTTGGAAGGGGGGGCGGGCGAGCAGTACTTC
TRBV28,NA,TRBJ2-1,NA,CASSQATTWTYNEQFF,TGTGCCAGCAGTCAGGCTACGACGTGGACCTACAATGAGCAGTTCTTC
TRBV7-9,NA,TRBJ2-1,TRBD2,CASSPYIGLAGAYNEQFF,TGTGCCAGCAGCCCATACATAGGACTAGCGGGAGCCTACAATGAGCAGTTCTTC
TRBV28,NA,TRBJ1-5,NA,CASSLRDQPQHF,TGTGCCAGCAGTTTACGGGATCAGCCCCAGCATTTT
TRBV28,once,TRBJ1-6,NA,CASRGDSPLHF,TGTGCCAGCAGGGGGGATTCACCCCTCCACTTT
TRBV19,NA,TRBJ1-2,NA,CASSMWQSLTDGYTF,TGTGCCAGTAGTATGTGGCAGAGCTTGACTGATGGCTACACCTTC
TRBV28,NA,TRBJ1-5,NA,CASSQTGSSNQPQHF,TGTGCCAGCAGCCAAACGGGATCTAGCAATCAGCCCCAGCATTTT
TRBV28,NA,TRBJ1-5,NA,CASSWQFIDQPQHF,TGTGCCAGCAGTTGGCAGTTTATTGATCAGCCCCAGCATTTT